This T cell receptor beta chain was found in a study of shared clonotypes between healthy human individuals. Turning to the study itself: Three plates each covered CD4 naive and memory; CD8 naive two, CD8 memory one.

This clone has only one observation. Sequencing was performed with immunoSEQ multiplex PCR; in TCRdb, only in-frame clones are kept and a portion is missing. The table has about 1.5 million clones, roughly 95% seen once. The authors divided CD4+ cells into CD45RA+ naive and CD45RA-negative memory subsets. CDR3 size: 15 residues. Trimming cost V 0 bases and J 7 bases, with 17 bases left between them. CDR1 is SGDLS, CDR2 YYNGEE, per germline. This chain joins TRBV9 and TRBJ2-7; D gene ambiguous. Sequenced material: naive CD4+ T cells sorted from blood. The subset denotes: CD45RA+ positively selected. The clonotype originates from a man aged 30 to 39 in good health. CDR3 nucleotides: TGTGCCAGCAGCGTAGTTACCCCCCTATTGCGAGAGCAGTACTTC. Its translation is CASSVVTPLLREQYF.